The rows below give T cell receptor beta chains drawn from one sample of a study of cytomegalovirus exposure and HLA in healthy donors. Data came from immunoSEQ multiplex PCR; TCRdb stores just in-frame clones and leaves some out. The table shows 250,000 to 350,000 clones, with roughly 90% occurring only once. The sequenced sample consisted of PBMCs. These receptors were obtained from a man aged 35 to 55 in good health and CMV-seropositive. CDR3s include the opening cysteine and the closing phenylalanine or tryptophan. Each record gives: clone size, CDR3 length, V gene, J gene, D gene, CDR3 DNA, CDR3 protein. D genes are given only for firm matches. Clone size is shown for a subset of rows, as once, few, many or a class of expanded clone.

NA,14,TRBV5-6,TRBJ2-1,NA,TGTGCCAGCAGCTTGCGGTTAGGAGTGAATGAGCAGTTCTTC,CASSLRLGVNEQFF
NA,13,TRBV28,TRBJ1-1,NA,TGTGCCAGCAGGGGGGGACTGAACACTGAAGCTTTCTTT,CASRGGLNTEAFF
NA,15,TRBV2,TRBJ1-4,NA,TGTGCCAGCAGTGGTACGACCTCTAGTAATGAAAAACTGTTTTTT,CASSGTTSSNEKLFF
NA,14,TRBV4-2,TRBJ2-7,NA,TGTGCCAGCAGACGAACAGGGCTAACCTACGAGCAGTACTTC,CASRRTGLTYEQYF
NA,15,TRBV7-9,TRBJ1-1,NA,TGTGCCAGCAGCTTCCACAGGGATTTAAACACTGAAGCTTTCTTT,CASSFHRDLNTEAFF
NA,17,TRBV28,TRBJ1-4,TRBD1,TGTGCCAGCACCCGCCGGGACAGGGCTGCAACTAATGAAAAACTGTTTTTT,CASTRRDRAATNEKLFF
NA,18,TRBV2,TRBJ2-3,NA,TGTGCCAGCAGCTATAACCAAGCCAGCGGTTCTAGCACAGATACGCAGTATTTT,CASSYNQASGSSTDTQYF
NA,14,TRBV18,TRBJ1-2,NA,TGTGCCAGCTCACGCCCCCAGGGTTCCGCTGGCAGGGACTTC,CASSRPQGSAGRDF
NA,15,TRBV11-2,TRBJ1-2,NA,TGTGCCAGCAGCTCCCTAGGGGCAGCAGTCTATGGCTACACCTTC,CASSSLGAAVYGYTF
NA,15,TRBV6-5,TRBJ1-2,NA,TGTGCCAGCAGTTACTCGATGGGGGGGGGCGATGGCTACACCTTC,CASSYSMGGGDGYTF
NA,15,TRBV19,TRBJ2-7,NA,TGTGCCAGTAGTACGACAGCACAGAACTCCTACGAGCAGTACTTC,CASSTTAQNSYEQYF
NA,17,TRBV5-8,TRBJ2-7,NA,TGTGCCAGCAGCTTGGCCGGGATTGGGATACACCTCTACGAGCAGTACTTC,CASSLAGIGIHLYEQYF
NA,16,TRBV13,TRBJ2-7,TRBD2,TGTGCCAGCAAGGAAGGCACTAGCGGGTCACCCTACGAGCAGTACTTC,CASKEGTSGSPYEQYF
NA,15,TRBV6-5,TRBJ2-7,NA,TGTGCCAGCAGCGACAGTTCGCTCCGCTTTTACGAGCAGTACTTC,CASSDSSLRFYEQYF
NA,14,TRBV19,TRBJ2-3,NA,TGTGCCAGTAGTATTACCGGTAGTGAGAATACGCAGTATTTT,CASSITGSENTQYF
NA,14,TRBV5-1,TRBJ1-6,NA,TGCGCCAGCAGCTTGGAGGGGCCGCATTCACCCCTCCACTTT,CASSLEGPHSPLHF
NA,16,TRBV2,TRBJ2-2,TRBD2,TGTGCCAGCCGCCGCCTGAGCGGGGTAGTGACCGGGGAGCTGTTTTTT,CASRRLSGVVTGELFF
NA,17,TRBV9,TRBJ2-7,TRBD2,TGTGCCAGCAGCGTAGAGGCTAGCGGAGTAACAAGCTACGAGCAGTACTTC,CASSVEASGVTSYEQYF
NA,12,TRBV29-1,TRBJ2-3,NA,TGCAGCGTTTCGGGTAGCACAGATACGCAGTATTTT,CSVSGSTDTQYF
NA,16,TRBV7-9,TRBJ2-4,NA,TGTGCCAGCAGCTTAATACAGGGCTCTTCCAAAAACATTCAGTACTTC,CASSLIQGSSKNIQYF
NA,18,TRBV5-1,TRBJ1-3,NA,TGCGCCAGCAGCTTGGTAGGACAGCGACACAGCTCTGGAAACACCATATATTTT,CASSLVGQRHSSGNTIYF
NA,19,TRBV5-1,TRBJ2-1,TRBD2,TGCGCCAGCAGCTTGCTGGCTAGCGGGAATTCCGGAGAGTACAATGAGCAGTTCTTC,CASSLLASGNSGEYNEQFF
NA,14,TRBV7-9,TRBJ1-1,NA,TGTGCCAGCAGCTTAGAGGTGTCGGGACATCTAGCTTTCTTT,CASSLEVSGHLAFF
NA,14,TRBV4-3,TRBJ2-7,NA,TGCGCCAGCAGCCAAGGCGTCCTTCCCGACGAGCAGTACTTC,CASSQGVLPDEQYF
once,15,TRBV11-2,TRBJ2-7,NA,TGTGCCAGCAGCTTAGATTTTCCTGACATCTACGAGCAGTACTTC,CASSLDFPDIYEQYF
NA,13,TRBV27,TRBJ1-2,NA,TGTGCCAGCAGTTTTCGAAGACAGGAAGGCTACACCTTC,CASSFRRQEGYTF
NA,15,TRBV7-2,TRBJ2-1,NA,TGTGCCAGCAGCATACTAAATTCCATATACAATGAGCAGTTCTTC,CASSILNSIYNEQFF
NA,17,TRBV7-3,TRBJ2-2,TRBD2,TGTGCCAGCAGCTTTTCGCTAGCGGGTCCGAACACCGGGGAGCTGTTTTTT,CASSFSLAGPNTGELFF
NA,15,TRBV19,TRBJ2-5,TRBD1,TGTGCCAGTAGTACCATACAGGGGGCCCCGGAGACCCAGTACTTC,CASSTIQGAPETQYF
NA,15,TRBV14,TRBJ2-1,TRBD1,TGTGCCAGCAGCCGGGACAGGGGCGTGTACAATGAGCAGTTCTTC,CASSRDRGVYNEQFF
NA,14,TRBV5-4,TRBJ1-6,NA,TGTGCCAGCAGCTTGCGCGGGGTAAATTCACCCCTCCACTTT,CASSLRGVNSPLHF
NA,17,TRBV7-2,TRBJ1-5,NA,TGTGCCAGCAGCTTAGCCCGGGACACTAAACGTGGTCAGCCCCAGCATTTT,CASSLARDTKRGQPQHF
NA,16,TRBV12-2,TRBJ2-7,NA,TGTGCAAGTCGACTTCGGACTAGACATTTTGATGACGAGCAGTACTTC,CASRLRTRHFDDEQYF
NA,14,TRBV19,TRBJ2-7,NA,TGTGCCAGTAGTATACAGGGAGGTCAGTACGAGCAGTACTTC,CASSIQGGQYEQYF
NA,15,TRBV7-9,TRBJ2-7,NA,TGTGCCAGCAGCTTAATGGGTCTAGCTGTAGACGAGCAGTACTTC,CASSLMGLAVDEQYF
NA,14,TRBV29-1,TRBJ1-2,NA,TGCAGCGTTGATGTATATAGGGGGTTCTATGGCTACACCTTC,CSVDVYRGFYGYTF
NA,16,TRBV11-3,TRBJ2-2,NA,TGTGCCAGCAGCTTAGATCCACAGGGCCCGACCGGGGAGCTGTTTTTT,CASSLDPQGPTGELFF
NA,13,TRBV28,TRBJ1-4,NA,TGTGCCAGTCATCAGGGGCGAATTGAAAAACTGTTTTTT,CASHQGRIEKLFF
NA,15,TRBV6-5,TRBJ2-5,NA,TGTGCCAGCAGTTACTCTGGCGGTTTACAAGAGACCCAGTACTTC,CASSYSGGLQETQYF
NA,15,TRBV19,TRBJ2-1,TRBD2,TGTGCCAGCTCCGCACTAGCGGGAGTTAACAATGAGCAGTTCTTC,CASSALAGVNNEQFF
few,15,TRBV7-9,TRBJ1-4,TRBD1,TGTTCCAGCAGGTCGTGGGGGACAGGGAATGAAAAACTGTTTTTT,CSSRSWGTGNEKLFF
NA,15,TRBV28,TRBJ2-5,TRBD1,TGTGCCAGCAGCTATGGGACAGGGCAACAAGAGACCCAGTACTTC,CASSYGTGQQETQYF
NA,15,TRBV7-9,TRBJ2-1,TRBD2,TGTTCCAGCAGCTTAGTAGCGGGAGCTGGCGATGAGCAGTTCTTC,CSSSLVAGAGDEQFF
NA,14,TRBV5-1,TRBJ2-5,NA,TGCGCCAGCAGCATGACAGGAGGCCAAGAGACCCGGTACTTC,CASSMTGGQETRYF
NA,16,TRBV5-1,TRBJ1-1,TRBD1,TGCGCCAGCAGCTTGTACATCGGACAGGGCTGGACTGAAGCTTTCTTT,CASSLYIGQGWTEAFF
NA,14,TRBV28,TRBJ2-1,TRBD2,TGTGCCAGCAGTTACCCGGGACTAGGCAATGAGCAGTTCTTC,CASSYPGLGNEQFF
NA,14,TRBV18,TRBJ2-7,TRBD1,TGTGCCAGCTCTTGGGGACAGGCAACCTACGAGCAGTACTTC,CASSWGQATYEQYF
NA,17,TRBV28,TRBJ2-1,TRBD2,TGTGCCAGCAGTTATGTAAGCGGGAGTAGCTCCTACAATGAGCAGTTCTTC,CASSYVSGSSSYNEQFF
NA,15,TRBV28,TRBJ1-5,NA,TGTGCCAGCAGTTTACCACGGACATCCAATCAGCCCCAGCATTTT,CASSLPRTSNQPQHF
NA,16,TRBV5-1,TRBJ2-3,TRBD2,TGCGCCAGCAGCTTGGGGACTAGCGGGAGCACAGATACGCAGTATTTT,CASSLGTSGSTDTQYF
NA,15,TRBV11-3,TRBJ2-1,NA,TGTGCCAGCAGCTTTTCCCGACTAGACGACAATGAGCAGTTCTTC,CASSFSRLDDNEQFF
NA,11,TRBV20-1,TRBJ1-1,NA,TGCAGTGCTATTACAGGCACTGAAGCTTTCTTT,CSAITGTEAFF
NA,14,TRBV5-4,TRBJ1-1,TRBD1,TGTGCCAGCAGCTTCGGGACAGGGTTTACTGAAGCTTTCTTT,CASSFGTGFTEAFF
NA,17,TRBV19,TRBJ1-3,NA,TGTGCCAGTAGTATAGGCGTTCGCCTTAGCTCTGGAAACACCATATATTTT,CASSIGVRLSSGNTIYF
few,15,TRBV19,TRBJ1-1,NA,TGTGCCAGTAGTGGTGAGAATTCAATGAACACTGAAGCTTTCTTT,CASSGENSMNTEAFF
NA,15,TRBV19,TRBJ1-2,NA,TGTGCCAGTAGTAGGAGACAAGGAGGATCCTATGGCTACACCTTC,CASSRRQGGSYGYTF
NA,17,TRBV27,TRBJ2-1,TRBD2,TGTGCCAGCAGTTCGCTGTTAGCGGGAGTAGGTTACAATGAGCAGTTCTTC,CASSSLLAGVGYNEQFF
NA,13,TRBV5-1,TRBJ2-7,NA,TGCGCCAGCAGCTTCCGGACTGACTACGAGCAGTACTTC,CASSFRTDYEQYF
few,12,TRBV6-1,TRBJ1-1,NA,TGTGCCAGCAGAGACAGATACACTGAAGCTTTCTTT,CASRDRYTEAFF